These 17 T cell receptor beta chains share one sample of origin, sequenced in a study of vaccination and CD4 T cells after COVID-19. Antigens for these TCRs are unknown. Treatment of the sample: roughly 11-day PBMC culture with coronavirus spike peptide pools or control peptides (ViraFEST assay). At the Johns Hopkins FTIC core, DNA taken from cultured CD4+ T cells was sequenced by way of the Oncomine TCR Beta short-read assay. In TCRdb, the PCR reads were re-called with MiXCR into one record per CDR3 protein. The table has some 19,000 distinct CDR3 sequences, about 62% seen once; the top ten hold more than 20%. The starting material was CD4+ T cells from blood, cultured in vitro, obtained before SARS-CoV-2 vaccination. All receptors come from a human donor who received a COVID-19 vaccine.

CDR3: CASSDSGGGQPQHF. CDR3 DNA sequence: TGTGCCAGCAGTGACTCAGGGGGAGGTCAGCCCCAGCATTTT. The V gene is TRBV6-4, the J gene TRBJ1-5; the D gene is possibly TRBD1 (6 bases). V lost 0 bases to trimming and J lost 6 bases, with 9 bases between them. The CDR3 contains 14 residues. Germline V CDR1 and CDR2: MRHNA, SNTAGT.

This clonotype was seen more than once but under ten times. J is TRBJ1-2 and V is TRBV12-3 or TRBV12-4; TRBD1 matches at 7 bases. The CDR3 loop spans 14 amino acids. Trimming cost V 3 bases and J 3 bases; bases outside gene matches: 4. The CDR3 region has the DNA TGTGCCAGCAGTTTGAGGGGGCGCGACTATGGCTACACCTTC. Translation gives CASSLRGRDYGYTF.

This clonotype showed up just a few times. V gene TRBV5-4 combines with J gene TRBJ2-3, with TRBD2 as a possible D gene (6 bases). In germline, CDR1 is SGHNT, CDR2 YYREEE (reference sequence). The CDR3 covers 14 residues. The germline V and J ends were trimmed by 4 bases and 7 bases, with 16 bases remaining between them. The CDR3 region is CASSRGLPVNTQYF. The CDR3 DNA reads as TGTGCCAGCAGCCGGGGACTGCCGGTGAATACGCAGTATTTT.

This chain links TRBV15 with TRBJ1-1; D perhaps matches TRBD1 (6 bases). The CDR3 consists of 14 residues. Germline values: CDR1 LNHNV, CDR2 YYDKDF (reference sequence). Trimming took off 0 bases at V and 3 bases at J, with 8 bases between the two ends. CDR3 sequence reads: CATSRDYRDTEAFF. Here the CDR3 DNA reads TGTGCCACCAGCAGAGATTACAGGGACACTGAAGCTTTCTTT.

This chain joins TRBV10-1 and TRBJ1-2; TRBD1 aligns across 7 bases. Trimming took 5 bases from V and 2 from J; bases not matched to a gene: 11. The V gene's germline CDR1 is WNHNN and CDR2 SYGVQD (reference sequence). The CDR3 runs to 16 residues. This CDR3 is CASSPHSMDRNYGYTF. In nucleotides, the CDR3 is TGCGCCAGCAGTCCACATTCTATGGACAGGAACTATGGCTACACCTTC.

V is TRBV12-3 or TRBV12-4 and J is TRBJ2-3; D ambiguous. Trimming removed 0 bases from V and 2 bases from J, with 6 bases in between. The CDR3 covers 14 residues. The CDR3 reads CASSLAGNTDTQYF. The DNA for the CDR3 is TGTGCCAGCAGTTTAGCGGGTAACACAGATACGCAGTATTTT.

The table lists this clonotype with a count of one. This sequence joins TRBV20-1 and TRBJ1-1; TRBD1 agrees at 9 bases. The CDR3 sequence is 15 residues long. With V trimmed by 3 bases and J by 2 bases, 7 bases remained unmatched. CDR1 DFQATT and CDR2 SNEGSKA come from the germline V gene (reference sequence). This chain's CDR3 is CSARGTGRVNTEAFF. The DNA of the CDR3 is TGCAGTGCTAGGGGGACAGGGCGGGTCAACACTGAAGCTTTCTTT.

The CDR3 sequence: CASSLGSGQLIYGYTF. DNA for the CDR3: TGTGCCAGCAGTTTAGGTTCGGGACAGCTAATCTATGGCTACACCTTC. V usage is TRBV12-3 or TRBV12-4 and J usage is TRBJ1-2, with 7 bases lining up with TRBD1. This CDR3 contains 16 residues. The V segment lost 1 base and the J segment 4 bases; nucleotides outside the gene matches: 9.

V gene TRBV11-3 combines with J gene TRBJ2-5; 12 nucleotides agree with TRBD2. Germline assignment: CDR1 SGHNT and CDR2 YENEEA. This CDR3 has 15 amino acids. V trimming: 5 bases; J trimming: 5 bases; junction bases outside the gene matches: 6. The CDR3 spells CASSKRTSGEETQYF. The DNA for the CDR3 is TGTGCCAGCAGCAAACGGACTAGCGGGGAGGAGACCCAGTACTTC.

This chain links TRBV10-1 with TRBJ1-2; D remains ambiguous. CDR1 WNHNN and CDR2 SYGVQD come from the germline V gene (reference sequence). V lost 0 bases and J lost 2, with 7 bases in between. This CDR3 spans 14 amino acids. The CDR3 loop reads CASSESGRNYGYTF. In DNA, the CDR3 is TGCGCCAGCAGTGAGTCTGGCAGAAACTATGGCTACACCTTC.

V gene TRBV20-1 combines with J gene TRBJ1-5; D remains ambiguous. CDR1 DFQATT and CDR2 SNEGSKA come from the germline V gene (reference sequence). CDR3 length equals 13 residues. This CDR3 reads CSGTDYSNQPQHF. In nucleotides, the CDR3 is TGCAGCGGTACCGACTATAGCAATCAGCCCCAGCATTTT.

This clonotype was picked up one time. The chain has TRBV4-2 and TRBJ2-4, with TRBD2 matching over 11 bases. V lost 0 bases and J lost 3; bases outside the gene matches: 4. Germline V gene lookup returns CDR1 LGHNA and CDR2 YNFKEQ. The CDR3 totals 17 residues. The CDR3 is CASSQETSGGVKNIQYF. DNA of the CDR3: TGTGCCAGCAGCCAAGAAACTAGCGGGGGTGTCAAAAACATTCAGTACTTC.

The chain carries TRBV6-1 and TRBJ1-4; unclear D gene. V shed 8 bases and J shed 0 bases, with 16 bases lying between them. The length of the CDR3 is 16 residues. Germline loops: CDR1 MNHNS, CDR2 SASEGT. The chain's CDR3 is CASSRVGIATNEKLFF. CDR3 in DNA: TGTGCCAGCTCACGGGTGGGAATTGCAACTAATGAAAAACTGTTTTTT.

This chain links TRBV6-2 or TRBV6-3 with TRBJ1-2; possibly TRBD1 for D (6 bases). The germline V and J ends were trimmed by 6 bases and 2 bases, with 13 bases remaining between them. Germline V lookup: CDR1 MNHEY, CDR2 SVGEGT. The CDR3 runs to 14 residues. The CDR3 bases are TGTGCCAGCAGAGAACAGGGCCGGAACTATGGCTACACCTTC. It yields the protein CASREQGRNYGYTF.

This chain joins TRBV20-1 and TRBJ2-7, with a possible D match to TRBD1 (5 bases). The CDR3 runs 14 residues. V was cut by 0 bases and J by 6 bases, with 15 bases left in between. Germline V gene sequence: CDR1 DFQATT, CDR2 SNEGSKA (reference sequence). As DNA, the CDR3 is TGCAGTGCTAGAGACCTCAGGGTTTGGAGCGAGCAGTACTTC. Translated: CSARDLRVWSEQYF.

This clonotype was seen a handful of times. The chain combines TRBV7-2 with TRBJ1-2; no clear D gene. In germline, CDR1 is SGHTA, CDR2 FQGNSA. This CDR3 region has 14 residues. Trimming shortened V by 6 bases and J by 2 bases, and 13 bases separated the two germline ends. CDR3 in amino acids: CASSFRVVNYGYTF. CDR3 DNA sequence: TGTGCCAGCAGTTTCCGGGTCGTAAACTATGGCTACACCTTC.

The V call is TRBV25-1, the J call TRBJ2-5; D may be TRBD1 (5 bases). The CDR3 runs to 15 residues. CDR1 and CDR2 from the germline V gene are MGHDK and SYGVNS. V lost 3 bases, J lost 2 bases, and 13 bases lay in between. The CDR3 reads CASSDRQTDQETQYF. CDR3 nucleotide sequence: TGTGCCAGCAGTGACCGACAGACCGATCAAGAGACCCAGTACTTC.